This T cell receptor (beta chain) was captured by sequencing in a study of T-cell memory formation after mild COVID-19. Study background: Most TCR clusters belonged to a single donor.

Employing constant-segment primers, 5'RACE generated TCR alpha and TCR beta cDNA libraries bearing sample barcodes and UMIs. TCRdb re-called the 5' RACE reads through MiXCR, storing one row per CDR3 protein. The table has 470,000 or so distinct CDR3 sequences, under 20% seen once; the top ten hold around a fifth. Points from the study as a whole: Clones contracting over day 15 to 85 were CD4/CD8 balanced, with later expanders leaning CD4+. Researchers report contracting CD4+ clones mostly in CM and EM, with CD8+ clones in EMRA.

This clonotype has a handful of counts. Its target is unknown. CDR1 SNHLY and CDR2 FYNNEI come from the germline V gene. The CDR3 runs 13 residues. Between the trimmed V and J ends, which lost 4 bases and 7 bases, there was a span of 11 bases. The sequencing sample was made of PBMCs or a T cell subset sorted from them (not recorded which). The clonotype originates from a man aged 18 to 35 who had mild COVID-19 (a few samples of this study predate the infection). Cell type and time point are not known. The chain uses TRBV2 and TRBJ1-5; tentative D call: TRBD1 (5 bases). The CDR3 coding sequence is TGTGCCAGCAGTGTAGAGGGGAGGCAGCCCCAGCATTTT. Encoded protein: CASSVEGRQPQHF.